Reported below is one TCR beta chain. This entry comes from a study of blood T cell repertoires in COVID-19. On the study more broadly: Both acute and convalescent COVID-19 samples were obtained from the United States, Italy and Spain.

Recruitment covered roughly 24 US areas and drew participants whose ages spanned roughly 18 to 90 years. Cohort assignment relied on participant-reported clinical history. The table came from immunoSEQ multiplex PCR; TCRdb's copy has only in-frame clones and leaves some out. The sample has about 170,000 clones, under 85% seen once. With V trimmed by 2 bases and J by 2 bases, 13 bases remained unmatched. The CDR3 length is 19 residues. Per the germline V gene, CDR1 is MGHRA and CDR2 is YSYEKL. Sequencing used PBMCs or T cells enriched from blood (not recorded which). V is TRBV4-1 and J is TRBJ2-2; 8 bases match TRBD2. This clonotype originated in a man over 45 who had recovered from COVID-19. The CDR3 DNA sequence: TGCGCCAGCAGCCAACCACTATGGACTAGCCAAACTAACACCGGGGAGCTGTTTTTT. Residues: CASSQPLWTSQTNTGELFF.